This is a list of T cell receptor beta chains from one sample in a study of human T cells and chemical hapten exposure. Using its own MiXCR run on the RACE reads, TCRdb lists one record per CDR3 protein. The profile shows tens of thousands of distinct CDR3 sequences, 6.5% to 8.5% of them singletons. Sequencing was performed on whole blood. Receptors originate from a human donor in good health. Some clones in this sample may be carry-over from other donors' samples. CDR3s include the opening cysteine and the closing phenylalanine or tryptophan. D genes are given only for firm matches. The listing skips clone size in some rows; elsewhere it reads once, few, many or a size class.

cdr3_nt cdr3_aa v_call clone_size j_call d_call
TGTGCCAGCAGGAACAGTGAGACCCAGTACTTC CASRNSETQYF TRBV2 many TRBJ2-5 -
TGCGCCAGCAGCTTGGAGGCAGGGGACTACGAGCAGTACTTC CASSLEAGDYEQYF TRBV5-1 many TRBJ2-7 -
TGTGCCAGCAGTGAAGGGCGGCAGCACTACAATGAGCAGTTCTTC CASSEGRQHYNEQFF TRBV2 many TRBJ2-1 -
TGCAGCGTTGGTAGGAGATTAGCGGGAGCAGATACGCAGTATTTT CSVGRRLAGADTQYF TRBV29-1 many TRBJ2-3 TRBD2
TGTGCCAGCACTCAACACCGGAATAATTCACCCCTCCACTTT CASTQHRNNSPLHF TRBV2 - TRBJ1-6 -
TGTGCCAGCAGTGAGGTTAGCGGGAGCTATGAGACCCAGTACTTC CASSEVSGSYETQYF TRBV6-1 - TRBJ2-5 TRBD2
TGTGCCAGCACCCAAAGTTACAGCGGGGCAGATACGCAGTATTTT CASTQSYSGADTQYF TRBV6-2/TRBV6-3 many TRBJ2-3 TRBD2
TGCGCCAGCTCCTCTAGCGGGGGCATCTCCGGGGAGCTGTTTTTT CASSSSGGISGELFF TRBV10-2 few TRBJ2-2 TRBD2
TGCGCCAGCAGCTTGGCGGCGGGAGGGCCCTACAATGAGCAGTTCTTC CASSLAAGGPYNEQFF TRBV5-1 few TRBJ2-1 TRBD2
TGTGCCAGCAGCCAAGATGCAGGGACCAAAAACATTCAGTACTTC CASSQDAGTKNIQYF TRBV3-1 many TRBJ2-4 -
TGTGCCAGCAGTCAAGGGACTCCAAATGAGCAGTTCTTC CASSQGTPNEQFF TRBV27 many TRBJ2-1 -
TGCGCCAGCAGCCAGAAGCAGGGTTGGGGCGTGGATGAAAAACTGTTTTTT CASSQKQGWGVDEKLFF TRBV4-1 - TRBJ1-4 -
TGTGCCAGCAGTTTACTGAGTGCCTCGACTGTTCTGTACTTC CASSLLSASTVLYF TRBV28 many TRBJ2-7 -
TGTGCCAGCAGCCAATTTGAGGGGTTTGAAGCTTTCTTT CASSQFEGFEAFF TRBV3-1 many TRBJ1-1 -
TGCAGCGCAGGGCACGACAACTACGAGCAGTACTTC CSAGHDNYEQYF TRBV29-1 many TRBJ2-7 -
TGTGCCAGCAGGTCGGGACAAAGTAACACCGGGGAGCTGTTTTTT CASRSGQSNTGELFF TRBV2 many TRBJ2-2 -
TGCGCCAGCAGCGGTAGCGGAAGCTCCTACGAGCAGTACTTC CASSGSGSSYEQYF TRBV5-1 - TRBJ2-7 -
TGTGCCAGCAGTTTACCCTCGGTCCTTTATGGCTACACCTTC CASSLPSVLYGYTF TRBV12-3/TRBV12-4 large TRBJ1-2 -
TGCAGTGCTAGCCCCAGGACTAGCATAGGCGAGCAGTACTTC CSASPRTSIGEQYF TRBV20-1 many TRBJ2-7 TRBD2
TGTGCCAGCAGTTACTCGACGGCCCAACGAGGGAACACTGAAGCTTTCTTT CASSYSTAQRGNTEAFF TRBV6-2/TRBV6-3 few TRBJ1-1 -
TGTGCCTGGAGTGTAATTGGGGGAACCTATGCTAACTATGGCTACACCTTC CAWSVIGGTYANYGYTF TRBV30 - TRBJ1-2 -
TGTGCCAGCAGTTACTCCTTTCAGACTTTACTCACAACTAATGAAAAACTGTTTTTT CASSYSFQTLLTTNEKLFF TRBV6-5 many TRBJ1-4 -
TGCGCCAGCAGCCAGAGCGGGGGGACGGATACGCAGTATTTT CASSQSGGTDTQYF TRBV5-1 few TRBJ2-3 TRBD2
TGTGCCAGCAGTGACCCTGAGGGACAGCGATCTAACTATGGCTACACCTTC CASSDPEGQRSNYGYTF TRBV9 many TRBJ1-2 TRBD1
TGTGCCAGCAGTGTCGGACAGAGGAGCTATGGCTACACCTTC CASSVGQRSYGYTF TRBV12-3/TRBV12-4 many TRBJ1-2 -
TGTGCCAGCAGCCAAGGCGGGAGAGGGAACAATGAGCAGTTCTTC CASSQGGRGNNEQFF TRBV4-2 few TRBJ2-1 TRBD2
TGCGCCAGCAGCCAACATGACAGTTCCTACGAGCAGTACTTC CASSQHDSSYEQYF TRBV4-1 many TRBJ2-7 -
TGTGCCAGCAGTCTGACGAAGAACACTGAAGCTTTCTTT CASSLTKNTEAFF TRBV12-3/TRBV12-4 many TRBJ1-1 -
TGCAGTGCTCCCGAGCCCCAGCGCACAGATACGCAGTATTTT CSAPEPQRTDTQYF TRBV20-1 many TRBJ2-3 -
TGTGCCAGCAGTGAGTTTGCGGGGGGGCCTTCGGAGACCCAGTACTTC CASSEFAGGPSETQYF TRBV25-1 many TRBJ2-5 TRBD2
TGCAGCGCTACACTGGGAAGTAACTATGGCGACACCTTC CSATLGSNYGDTF TRBV29-1 - TRBJ1-2 -
TGCAGCGTGTTACAGGGCCCCACCGGGGAGCTGTTTTTT CSVLQGPTGELFF TRBV29-1 many TRBJ2-2 -
TGCAGCGCTGGCCCCCGCAATGAGCAGTTCTTC CSAGPRNEQFF TRBV29-1 few TRBJ2-1 -
TGTGCCAGCAGTTCAAACTTTTACGAGCAGTACTTC CASSSNFYEQYF TRBV12-3/TRBV12-4 many TRBJ2-7 -
TGCGCCAGCAGCCTTCTGAAAGAAGGGGCTGAAGCTTTCTTT CASSLLKEGAEAFF TRBV5-1 many TRBJ1-1 -
TGTGCCAGCCATCCCCGGGAGGGCGTCGGGAGCTACACCTTC CASHPREGVGSYTF TRBV19 many TRBJ1-2 -
TGCGCCAGCAGCCATCTCATGGGCGGGGCGGAAGCTTTCTTT CASSHLMGGAEAFF TRBV4-3 few TRBJ1-1 -
TGCAGTGCTAGAGATAAAGGGACGGCCTCTAACTATGGCGACACCTTC CSARDKGTASNYGDTF TRBV20-1 - TRBJ1-2 -
TGTGCCAGCAGCACAGGGAACGCTGAAGCTTTCTTT CASSTGNAEAFF TRBV13 - TRBJ1-1 -
TGCAGTGCTAGGATGGGGGGCACTGAAGCTTTCTTT CSARMGGTEAFF TRBV20-1 many TRBJ1-1 -
TGTGCCAGCAGTGATCGACTAGGTGCAGATACGCAGTATTTT CASSDRLGADTQYF TRBV6-1 few TRBJ2-3 -
TGCAGTGCTAGAGATGGAGATAGCGGGAGTTTTATTCAGTACTTC CSARDGDSGSFIQYF TRBV20-1 many TRBJ2-4 TRBD2
TGTGCCAGCAGCGCGGACAGGGGAATGTGGGGCTACACCTTC CASSADRGMWGYTF TRBV9 few TRBJ1-2 TRBD1
TGTGCCAGCAGCCACAGGGGGCCCACTGAAGCTTTCTTT CASSHRGPTEAFF TRBV27 few TRBJ1-1 TRBD1
TGTGCCAGCAGCTCCCATAGCGGGGAAAGCTCCTACGAGCAGTACTTC CASSSHSGESSYEQYF TRBV7-2 many TRBJ2-7 TRBD2
TGCGCCAGCAGCTTGGACCTTATTAACACTGAAGCTTTCTTT CASSLDLINTEAFF TRBV5-1 many TRBJ1-1 -
TGTGCCAGTGCACCGGGACAGGGGAGCAATCAGCCCCAGCATTTT CASAPGQGSNQPQHF TRBV2 many TRBJ1-5 TRBD1
TGTGCCAGCAGCCTTGGGGGCACTGGGGATCAGTACTTC CASSLGGTGDQYF TRBV11-2 - TRBJ2-7 -
TGTGCCAGCAGCTCCTGGACCAATTCACCCCTCCACTTT CASSSWTNSPLHF TRBV7-2 - TRBJ1-6 -
TGCGCCAGCAGCTCGGGGGCAGCCGGCGAAGCTTTCTTT CASSSGAAGEAFF TRBV5-1 few TRBJ1-1 -
TGTGCCAGCAGTCCATCTCTAGCCGGAAGGGGGAATGAGCAGTTCTTC CASSPSLAGRGNEQFF TRBV27 many TRBJ2-1 -
TGTGCCAGCAGCGTAGGCGCTCGAGCGGTGGAGACCCAGTACTTC CASSVGARAVETQYF TRBV9 many TRBJ2-5 -
TGCAGCGGGCTGAGGGGAGTGGGGACTGAAGCTTTCTTT CSGLRGVGTEAFF TRBV29-1 many TRBJ1-1 -
TGCGCCAGCAGCCAAGATTCCAGAAGGGATGAGCAGTTCTTC CASSQDSRRDEQFF TRBV4-3 few TRBJ2-1 -
TGTGCCAGCAGCTCCCCAGCAGGGGATATGGCACAAAACATTCAGTACTTC CASSSPAGDMAQNIQYF TRBV7-2 many TRBJ2-4 -